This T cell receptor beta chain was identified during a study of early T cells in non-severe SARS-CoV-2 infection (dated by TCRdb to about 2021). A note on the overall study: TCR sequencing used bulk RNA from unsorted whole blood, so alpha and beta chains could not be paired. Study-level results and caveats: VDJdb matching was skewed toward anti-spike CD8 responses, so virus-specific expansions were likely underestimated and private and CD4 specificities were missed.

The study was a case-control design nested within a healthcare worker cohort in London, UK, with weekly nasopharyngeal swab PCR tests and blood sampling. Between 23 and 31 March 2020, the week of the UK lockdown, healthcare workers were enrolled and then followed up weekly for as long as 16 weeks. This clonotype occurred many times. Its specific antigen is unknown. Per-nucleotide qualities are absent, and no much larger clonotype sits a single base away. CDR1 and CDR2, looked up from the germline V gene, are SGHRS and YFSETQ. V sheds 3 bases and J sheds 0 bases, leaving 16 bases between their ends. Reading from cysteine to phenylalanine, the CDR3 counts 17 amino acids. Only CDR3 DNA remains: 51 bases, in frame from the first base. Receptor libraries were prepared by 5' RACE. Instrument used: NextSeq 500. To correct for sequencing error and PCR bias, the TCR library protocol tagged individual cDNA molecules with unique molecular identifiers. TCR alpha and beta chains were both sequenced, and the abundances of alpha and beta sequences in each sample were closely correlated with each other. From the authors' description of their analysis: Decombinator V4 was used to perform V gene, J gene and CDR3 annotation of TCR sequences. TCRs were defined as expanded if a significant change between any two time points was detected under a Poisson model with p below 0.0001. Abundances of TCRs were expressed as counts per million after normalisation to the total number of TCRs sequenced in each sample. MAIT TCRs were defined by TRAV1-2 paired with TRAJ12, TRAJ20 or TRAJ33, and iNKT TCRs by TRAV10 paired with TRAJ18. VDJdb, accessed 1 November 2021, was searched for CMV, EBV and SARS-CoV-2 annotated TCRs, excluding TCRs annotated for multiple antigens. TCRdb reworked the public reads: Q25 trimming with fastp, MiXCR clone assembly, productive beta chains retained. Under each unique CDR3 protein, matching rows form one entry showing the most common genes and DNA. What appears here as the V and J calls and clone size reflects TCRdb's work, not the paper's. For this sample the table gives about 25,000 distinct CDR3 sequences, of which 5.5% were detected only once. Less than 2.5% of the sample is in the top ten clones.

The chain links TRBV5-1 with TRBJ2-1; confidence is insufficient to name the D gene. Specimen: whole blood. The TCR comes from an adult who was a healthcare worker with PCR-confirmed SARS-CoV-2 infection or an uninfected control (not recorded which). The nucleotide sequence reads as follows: TGCGCCAGCAGCTCCCGGGCCCCGGACGTCTCCTACAATGAGCAGTTCTTC. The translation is CASSSRAPDVSYNEQFF.